The T cell receptor beta chain described here comes from a study of T cells in women clearing cervical HPV infection. The protocol was immunoSEQ multiplex PCR, while the TCRdb copy is restricted to in-frame clones and leaves out a portion. Here the sample table reports roughly 42,000 clones. The CDR3 is 14 residues long. Trimming took 5 bases from V and 5 from J; bases not matched to a gene: 8. Looked up from germline, CDR1 is SGHTA and CDR2 is FQGTGA. Concerning this clone itself: Coverage ceases 3 residues before the CDR3 finishes, and the germline J gene fills in the end.

The receptor was derived from a woman between 18 and 75 years old with a cervical HPV16 infection that either progressed to CIN3+ or cleared (not recorded which). The gene calls are TRBV7-3 and TRBJ1-1; 7 nucleotides align to TRBD1. Sequencing used blood buffy coat. The CDR3 DNA, read in part, is TGTGCCAGCAGCACTAACAGGGGAGGGACTGAA. This encodes CASSTNRGGTE. The complete CDR3 reads CASSTNRGGTEAFF.